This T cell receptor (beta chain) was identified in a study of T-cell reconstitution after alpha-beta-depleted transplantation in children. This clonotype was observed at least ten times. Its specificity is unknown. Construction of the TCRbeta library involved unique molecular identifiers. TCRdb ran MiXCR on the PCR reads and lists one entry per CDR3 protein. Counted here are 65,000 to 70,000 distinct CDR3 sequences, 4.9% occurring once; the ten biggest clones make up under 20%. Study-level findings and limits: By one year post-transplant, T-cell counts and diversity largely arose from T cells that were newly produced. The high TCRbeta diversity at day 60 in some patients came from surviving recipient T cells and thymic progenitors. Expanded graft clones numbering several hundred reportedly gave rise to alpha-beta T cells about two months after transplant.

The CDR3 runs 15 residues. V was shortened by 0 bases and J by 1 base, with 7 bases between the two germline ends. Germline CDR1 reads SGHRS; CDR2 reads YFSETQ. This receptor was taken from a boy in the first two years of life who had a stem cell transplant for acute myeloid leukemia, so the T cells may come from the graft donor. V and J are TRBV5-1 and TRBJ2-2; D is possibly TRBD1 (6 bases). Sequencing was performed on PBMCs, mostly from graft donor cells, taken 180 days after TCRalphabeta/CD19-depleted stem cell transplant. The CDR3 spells CASSLEGVNTGELFF. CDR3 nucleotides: TGCGCCAGCAGCTTGGAGGGGGTGAACACCGGGGAGCTGTTTTTT.